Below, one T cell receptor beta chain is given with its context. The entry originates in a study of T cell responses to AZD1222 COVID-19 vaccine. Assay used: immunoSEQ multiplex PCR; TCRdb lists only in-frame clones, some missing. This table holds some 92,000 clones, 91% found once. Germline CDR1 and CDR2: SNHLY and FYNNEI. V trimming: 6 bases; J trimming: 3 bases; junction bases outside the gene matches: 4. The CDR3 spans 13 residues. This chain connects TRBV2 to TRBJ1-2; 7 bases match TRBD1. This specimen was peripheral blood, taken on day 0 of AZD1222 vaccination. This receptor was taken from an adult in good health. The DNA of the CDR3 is TGTGCCAGCAGGGCTGACAGGGACTATGGCTACACCTTC. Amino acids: CASRADRDYGYTF.